One and the same sample provided the 13 T cell receptor beta chains below, sequenced in a study of T cell responses to AZD1222 COVID-19 vaccine. Profiled with immunoSEQ multiplex PCR; TCRdb holds only in-frame clones, not every one. The sample lists about 120,000 clones; more than 80% were seen once. The material sequenced was peripheral blood, taken on day 0 of AZD1222 vaccination. The receptors were sampled from an adult in good health.

This clone was counted only a few times. The V and J genes are TRBV5-4 and TRBJ2-2; 7 nucleotides align to TRBD1. The V segment lost 4 bases and the J segment 2 bases; nucleotides outside the gene matches: 11. Germline V gene sequence: CDR1 SGHNT, CDR2 YYREEE (reference sequence). The CDR3 has 17 amino acids. The CDR3 sequence is CASSPNDGTANTGELFF. CDR3 DNA: TGTGCCAGCAGCCCAAATGACGGGACAGCTAACACCGGGGAGCTGTTTTTT.

The chain couples TRBV9 to TRBJ1-2, with 7 bases identical to TRBD1. The CDR3 length is 15 residues. V was pared by 3 bases and J by 8 bases, with 13 bases of the junction left unmatched. The germline V gene has CDR1 SGDLS and CDR2 YYNGEE. In nucleotides, the CDR3 is TGTGCCAGCAGCGGACGGACAGGAGTAATCAAGGGCTACACCTTC. Its protein product is CASSGRTGVIKGYTF.

The J gene is TRBJ2-1, the V gene TRBV7-3; 13 bases are shared with TRBD2. V shed 5 bases, J shed 8 bases, and the junction held 3 bases outside the gene matches. Germline values: CDR1 SGHTA, CDR2 FQGTGA. The length of the CDR3 is 14 residues. The CDR3 nucleotides are TGTGCCAGCAGCCCACTAGCGGGAGGGTATGAGCAGTTCTTC. Translating it yields CASSPLAGGYEQFF.

The chain combines TRBV5-1 with TRBJ1-1, with a weak D call TRBD1 (6 bases). Trimming took off 3 bases at V and 1 base at J, with 13 bases between the two ends. The germline gives CDR1 SGHRS, CDR2 YFSETQ. This CDR3 comprises 15 residues. The CDR3 sequence: CASSSAGARNTEAFF. The CDR3 DNA reads TGCGCCAGCAGCTCTGCGGGGGCACGGAACACTGAAGCTTTCTTT.

With respect to this clone: An end of the junction differs from the germline gene, which may be a read error. This chain connects TRBV6-1 to TRBJ2-2, with TRBD2 matching over 9 bases. Germline lookup yields CDR1 MNHNS and CDR2 SASEGT. The CDR3 covers 18 residues. CDR3 sequence: CASSEIPRGGRARRGAVF. CDR3 DNA: TGTGCCAGCAGTGAAATTCCTCGGGGCGGGAGGGCCCGGCGGGGAGCTGTTTTT.

The CDR3: CASSEGQPNQPQHF. CDR3 sequence (DNA): TGTGCCAGCAGTGAAGGACAGCCTAATCAGCCCCAGCATTTT. The V call is TRBV2, the J call TRBJ1-5, with a weak D call TRBD1 (5 bases). The V and J ends lost 1 base and 4 bases respectively, with 8 bases between them. Germline CDR1 SNHLY, CDR2 FYNNEI. This CDR3 region has 14 residues.

V is TRBV5-1 and J is TRBJ1-5; 9 bases map to TRBD1. Looked up from germline, CDR1 is SGHRS and CDR2 is YFSETQ. V shed 4 bases and J 4 bases; nucleotides not matched to a gene: 3. The CDR3 sequence is 14 residues long. The CDR3 coding sequence is TGCGCCAGCAGCCCGGGACAGGGAAATCAGCCCCAGCATTTT. Translation gives CASSPGQGNQPQHF.

This chain joins TRBV10-1 and TRBJ2-1, with a tentative D call TRBD2 (6 bases). Germline V CDR1 and CDR2: WNHNN, SYGVQD (reference sequence). The CDR3 is 13 residues long. V gave up 4 bases and J gave up 8 bases, with 12 bases separating them. CDR3 in DNA: TGCGCCAGCAGTGTCTCGGGAGTGGATGAGCAGTTCTTC. It translates to CASSVSGVDEQFF.

The chain carries TRBV29-1 and TRBJ2-5; D gene unclear. V shed 4 bases and J shed 2 bases, with 5 bases lying between them. Germline lookup yields CDR1 SQVTM and CDR2 ANQGSEA. The CDR3 is 11 residues long. The CDR3 DNA follows: TGCAGCGTTGCAGTACAAGAGACCCAGTACTTC. The encoded protein is CSVAVQETQYF.

The rearrangement joins TRBV28 to TRBJ1-1; D ambiguous. Trimming took off 5 bases at V and 3 bases at J, with 10 bases between the two ends. The CDR3 sequence is 13 residues long. Germline-derived CDR1 and CDR2 are MDHEN and SYDVKM. CDR3 protein: CASSVVGYTEAFF. The CDR3 DNA reads as TGTGCCAGCAGTGTAGTAGGTTACACTGAAGCTTTCTTT.

The chain has TRBV7-3 and TRBJ2-7; D unclear. This CDR3 is 11 amino acids long. Germline CDR1 reads SGHTA; CDR2 reads FQGTGA. Trimming removed 5 bases at V and 6 bases at J, with 8 bases between. This chain's CDR3 is CASSLCCEQYF. CDR3 coding DNA: TGTGCCAGCAGCCTTTGTTGCGAGCAGTACTTC.

The chain combines TRBV29-1 with TRBJ2-1; 10 positions agree with TRBD2. Germline CDR1 reads SQVTM; CDR2 reads ANQGSEA. The CDR3 is 22 amino acids. V dropped 0 bases and J dropped 0; count of bases not matched to a gene: 20. CDR3 sequence: CSVEDPSSTSGPERTSYNEQFF. The CDR3 DNA reads as TGCAGCGTTGAAGACCCTTCCTCGACTAGCGGGCCCGAGCGAACCTCCTACAATGAGCAGTTCTTC.

V is TRBV5-1 and J is TRBJ1-1; D uncertain. Trimming took off 1 base at V and 2 bases at J, with 9 bases between the two ends. Germline CDR1 and CDR2: SGHRS and YFSETQ. The CDR3 runs to 14 residues. The CDR3 here is CASSLSVLNTEAFF. The CDR3 nucleotides are TGCGCCAGCAGCTTGTCTGTCCTAAACACTGAAGCTTTCTTT.